Presented here are 8 T cell receptor beta chains from one specimen sequenced in a study of neurological immune-mediated disorders. MiXCR, applied by TCRdb to the 5' RACE reads, yields one record per CDR3 protein. The sample comprises 25,000 to 40,000 distinct CDR3 sequences, more than 1.3% of which are singletons, and around 9% rests with the top ten. The sequenced material came from PBMCs. Receptors were obtained from a woman younger than 45 with multiple sclerosis.

This clonotype was picked up many times. The chain joins TRBV2 to TRBJ1-5; a weak D match, TRBD1 (6 bases). Germline values: CDR1 SNHLY, CDR2 FYNNEI. Trimming removed 6 bases from V and 1 base from J, with 13 bases in between. The CDR3 consists of 15 residues. The CDR3 bases are TGTGCCAGCAGCGTTGGACAGTTAAGCAATCAGCCCCAGCATTTT. Translating it yields CASSVGQLSNQPQHF.

This clonotype was counted ten times or more. As the CDR3 is not closed by the conserved phenylalanine or tryptophan, this likely results from a read error. The chain employs TRBV18 and TRBJ2-5; possible D gene TRBD1, 6 bases. The CDR3 length is 13 residues. Germline V CDR1 and CDR2: KGHSH, LQKENI. Deletions cut 3 bases from V and 6 bases from J, with 11 bases between. For the CDR3, the DNA is TGTGCCAGCTCACCGCTACAGGGAAAGACCCAGTACGGC. Its translation is CASSPLQGKTQYG.

The sample holds many counts of this clonotype. A much bigger clone sits one base away, suggesting this may be a read error. The conserved phenylalanine or tryptophan normally closing the CDR3 is absent here, so this likely arose from a read error. The chain employs TRBV3-1 and TRBJ1-2; D uncertain. The germline V gene has CDR1 LGHDT and CDR2 YNNKEL (reference sequence). Trimming took off 1 base at V and 6 bases at J, with 6 bases between the two ends. CDR3 length equals 12 residues. The CDR3 nucleotides read TGTGCCAGCAGCCAAGGAATCGATGGCTACACCTGC. Translating gives CASSQGIDGYTC.

This clonotype was seen ten or more times. This chain joins TRBV5-1 and TRBJ1-4; D is undetermined. There are 13 residues in the CDR3. V dropped 3 bases and J dropped 6 bases, with 9 bases sitting between them. CDR1 and CDR2 from the germline V gene are SGHRS and YFSETQ. The CDR3: CASSSKTHEKLFF. CDR3 sequence (DNA): TGCGCCAGCAGCTCGAAGACCCATGAAAAACTGTTTTTT.

This clonotype has at least ten counts. V and J are TRBV15 and TRBJ2-7; the match to TRBD1 covers 8 bases. V shed 4 bases, J shed 2 bases, and the junction held 4 bases outside the gene matches. The CDR3 runs 14 residues. Germline lookup yields CDR1 LNHNV and CDR2 YYDKDF (reference sequence). CDR3 nucleotides: TGTGCCACCAGCATGGGGACAGGCGCCTACGAGCAGTACTTC. The encoded protein is CATSMGTGAYEQYF.

This clonotype was observed many times. The chain employs TRBV20-1 and TRBJ2-6; D perhaps matches TRBD1 (5 bases). CDR1 is DFQATT, CDR2 SNEGSKA, per germline (reference sequence). The CDR3 runs to 15 residues. Between the trimmed V and J ends, which lost 4 bases and 0 bases, there was a span of 10 bases. The CDR3 DNA sequence: TGCAGTGCTACCGGACAAACCTCTGGGGCCAACGTCCTGACTTTC. Translated: CSATGQTSGANVLTF.

This clonotype was counted many times. The V and J genes are TRBV14 and TRBJ1-1; D is possibly TRBD1 (5 bases). Germline V lookup: CDR1 SGHDN, CDR2 FVKESK. The CDR3 length is 14 residues. Between the trimmed V and J ends, which lost 4 bases and 2 bases, there was a span of 11 bases. The CDR3 DNA reads as TGTGCCAGCAGCCCCCCGGGGGAAAACACTGAAGCTTTCTTT. Translation: CASSPPGENTEAFF.

At least ten counts were recorded for this clonotype. V gene TRBV29-1 combines with J gene TRBJ2-5, with D possibly being TRBD1 (5 bases). The CDR3 is 12 amino acids. Trimming left V 7 bases short and J 5 bases short, with 14 bases between. The V gene's germline CDR1 is SQVTM and CDR2 ANQGSEA. In DNA form, the CDR3 reads TGCAGCGCCGGACACATAGGGGAGACCCAGTACTTC. Its translation is CSAGHIGETQYF.